This entry describes one TCR beta chain. Its antigen is unknown. Other DNA sequences in the same sample also yield this CDR3. This sample is drawn from a study of OX40 agonist ivuxolimab in advanced cancers. Study-level results: Nonresponders included some who also had low normalized T-cell clonal expansion. On average, CD8+ T cells showed a greater number of expanded clones than CD4+.

The timepoints at which blood was sampled were baseline, cycle 4 day 1, and cycle 7 day 1. The data were produced by immunoSEQ multiplex PCR, yet TCRdb's version contains in-frame clones alone and is incomplete. The repertoire holds 75,000 to 95,000 clones, with approximately 80% as singletons. The CDR3 length is 13 residues. CDR1 and CDR2 (germline): MNHEY, SVGAGI. With 6 bases removed from V and 0 bases from J, the gap between germline ends came to 7 bases. The V call is TRBV6-5, the J call TRBJ2-3; D gene unclear. The TCR originated in an adult with an advanced solid tumor such as melanoma, head and neck, liver or kidney cancer. The material was CD4+ or CD8+ T cells sorted from blood, obtained in a trial of the OX40 agonist ivuxolimab. CDR3: CASRLTSTDTQYF. As DNA, the CDR3 is TGTGCCAGCAGGCTGACAAGCACAGATACGCAGTATTTT.